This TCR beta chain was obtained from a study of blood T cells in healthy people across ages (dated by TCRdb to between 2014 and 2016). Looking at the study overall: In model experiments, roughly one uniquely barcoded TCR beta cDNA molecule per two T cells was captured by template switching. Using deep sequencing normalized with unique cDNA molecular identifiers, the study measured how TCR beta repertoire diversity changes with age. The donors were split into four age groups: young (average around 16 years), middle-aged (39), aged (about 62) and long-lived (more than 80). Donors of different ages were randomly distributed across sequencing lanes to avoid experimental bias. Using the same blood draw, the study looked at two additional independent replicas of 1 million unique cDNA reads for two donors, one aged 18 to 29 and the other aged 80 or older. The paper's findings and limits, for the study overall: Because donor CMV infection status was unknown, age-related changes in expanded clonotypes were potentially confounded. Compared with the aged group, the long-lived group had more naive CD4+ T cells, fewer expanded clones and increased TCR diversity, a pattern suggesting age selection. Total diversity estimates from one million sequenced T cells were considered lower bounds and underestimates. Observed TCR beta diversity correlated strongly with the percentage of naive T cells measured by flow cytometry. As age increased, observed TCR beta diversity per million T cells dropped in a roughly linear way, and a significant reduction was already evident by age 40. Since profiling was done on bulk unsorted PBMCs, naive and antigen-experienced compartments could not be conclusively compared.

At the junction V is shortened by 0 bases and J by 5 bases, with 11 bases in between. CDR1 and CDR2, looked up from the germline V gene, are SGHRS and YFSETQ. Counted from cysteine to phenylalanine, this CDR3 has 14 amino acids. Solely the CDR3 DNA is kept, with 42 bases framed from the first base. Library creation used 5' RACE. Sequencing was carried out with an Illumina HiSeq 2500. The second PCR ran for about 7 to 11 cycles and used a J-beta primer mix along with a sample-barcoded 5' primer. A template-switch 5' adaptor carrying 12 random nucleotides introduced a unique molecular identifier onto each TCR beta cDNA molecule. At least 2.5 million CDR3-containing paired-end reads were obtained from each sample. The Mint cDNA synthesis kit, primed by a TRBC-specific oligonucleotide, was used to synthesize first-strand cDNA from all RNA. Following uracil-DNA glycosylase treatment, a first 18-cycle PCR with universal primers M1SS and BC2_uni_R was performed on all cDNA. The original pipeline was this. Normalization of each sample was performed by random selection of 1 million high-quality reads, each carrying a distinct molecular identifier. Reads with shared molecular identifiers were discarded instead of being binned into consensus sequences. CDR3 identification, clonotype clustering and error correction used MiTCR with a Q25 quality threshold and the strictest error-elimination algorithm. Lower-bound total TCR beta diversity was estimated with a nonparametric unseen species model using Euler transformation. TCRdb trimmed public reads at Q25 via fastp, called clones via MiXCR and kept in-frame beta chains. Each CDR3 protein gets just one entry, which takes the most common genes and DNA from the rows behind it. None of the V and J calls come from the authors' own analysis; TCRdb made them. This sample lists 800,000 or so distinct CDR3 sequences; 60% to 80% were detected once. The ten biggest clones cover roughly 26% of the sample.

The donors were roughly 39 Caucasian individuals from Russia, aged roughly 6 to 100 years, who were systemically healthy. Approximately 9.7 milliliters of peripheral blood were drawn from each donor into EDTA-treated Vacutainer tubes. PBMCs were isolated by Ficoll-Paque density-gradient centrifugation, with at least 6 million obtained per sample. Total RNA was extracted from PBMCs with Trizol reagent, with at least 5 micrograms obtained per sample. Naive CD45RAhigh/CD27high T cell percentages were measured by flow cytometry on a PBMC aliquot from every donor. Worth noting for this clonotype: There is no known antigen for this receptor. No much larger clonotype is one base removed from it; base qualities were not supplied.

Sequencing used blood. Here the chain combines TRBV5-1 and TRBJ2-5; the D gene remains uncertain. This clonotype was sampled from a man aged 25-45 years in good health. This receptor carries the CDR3 CASSLERSRETQYF. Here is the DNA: TGCGCCAGCAGCTTGGAACGATCTAGGGAGACCCAGTACTTC.